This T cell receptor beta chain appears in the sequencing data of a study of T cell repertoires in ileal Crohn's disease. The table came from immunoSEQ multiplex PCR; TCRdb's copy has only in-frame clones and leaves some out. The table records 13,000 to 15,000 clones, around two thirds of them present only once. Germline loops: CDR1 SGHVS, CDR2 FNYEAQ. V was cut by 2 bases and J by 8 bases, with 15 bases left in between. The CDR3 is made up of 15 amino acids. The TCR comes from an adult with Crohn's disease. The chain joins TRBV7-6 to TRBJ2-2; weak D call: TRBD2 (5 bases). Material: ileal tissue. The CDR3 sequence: CASSLTGSPGGELFF. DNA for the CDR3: TGTGCCAGCAGCTTAACGGGGTCCCCGGGTGGGGAGCTGTTTTTT.